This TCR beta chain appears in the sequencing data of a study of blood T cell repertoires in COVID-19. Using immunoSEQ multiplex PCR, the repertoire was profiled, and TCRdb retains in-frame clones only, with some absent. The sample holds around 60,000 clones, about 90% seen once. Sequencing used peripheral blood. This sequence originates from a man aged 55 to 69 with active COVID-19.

The CDR3 DNA follows: TGTGCCAGCAGCGTAGGACAGGGACCTAACTATGGCTACACCTTC. Encoded protein: CASSVGQGPNYGYTF. The V call is TRBV9, the J call TRBJ1-2; 7 bases are shared with TRBD1. V shed 0 bases and J 0 bases; nucleotides not matched to a gene: 2. CDR1 is SGDLS, CDR2 YYNGEE, per germline. The CDR3 is 15 amino acids.